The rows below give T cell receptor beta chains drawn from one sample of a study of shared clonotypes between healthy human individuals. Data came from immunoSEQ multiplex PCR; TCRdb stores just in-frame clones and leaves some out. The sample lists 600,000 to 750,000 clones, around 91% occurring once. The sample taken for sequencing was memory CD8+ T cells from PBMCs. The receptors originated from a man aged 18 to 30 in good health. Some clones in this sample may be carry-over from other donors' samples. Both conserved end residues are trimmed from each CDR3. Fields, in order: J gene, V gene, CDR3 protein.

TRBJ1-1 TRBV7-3 ASSPFRLGVGTDTEAF
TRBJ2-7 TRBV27 AIRDTGSYEQY
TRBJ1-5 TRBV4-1 ASSEAPPERAGQPQH
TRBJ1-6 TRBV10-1 ASSDTINSPLH
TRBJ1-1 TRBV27 ASSRGQGASSDTEAF
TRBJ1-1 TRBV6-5 ASSPGKNTEAF
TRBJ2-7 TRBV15 ATSRDNRGAYEQY
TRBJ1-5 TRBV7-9 ASSSGQRHQPQH
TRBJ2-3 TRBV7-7 ASSLHPRSTDTQY
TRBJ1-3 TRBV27 ASSLYDPGTHSGNTIY
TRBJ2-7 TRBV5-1 ASSLRRDSYEQY
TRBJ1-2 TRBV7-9 ASSPRRANYGYT
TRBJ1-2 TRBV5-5 ASSLERASNYGYT
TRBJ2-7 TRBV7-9 ASSLYTGYEQY
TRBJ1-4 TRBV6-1 ASSERQRIATNEKLF
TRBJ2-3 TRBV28 ASSPSVTDTQY
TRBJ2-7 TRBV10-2 ASSGPTYEQY
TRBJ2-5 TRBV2 ASSTGQGQETQY
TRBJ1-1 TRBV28 ASSTNRETNTEAF
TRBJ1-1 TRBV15 ATSPRTDREAF
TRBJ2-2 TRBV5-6 ASSLGLRGLTGELF
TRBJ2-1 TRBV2 ASRTGQGPNEQF
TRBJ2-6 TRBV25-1 ASSIPGPPSGANVLT
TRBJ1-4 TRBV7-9 ASSVLHDEKLF
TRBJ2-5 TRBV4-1 ASSQDPGLAPETQY
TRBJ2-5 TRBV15 ATSTSGVQETQY
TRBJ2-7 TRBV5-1 ASSLGDYYEQY